This T cell receptor (beta chain) was obtained from a study of shared clonotypes between healthy human individuals. Study context: Researchers drew samples from a couple of women and a few men aged 18 to 49.

The ends lost 2 bases at V and 7 bases at J; junction bases unmatched: 7. The CDR3 consists of 14 residues. Germline loops: CDR1 SGHRS, CDR2 YFSETQ. Study observations and caveats: Naive CD4 clonotype sharing across a handful of donors was around 5%.

The data were produced by immunoSEQ multiplex PCR, yet TCRdb's version contains in-frame clones alone and is incomplete. This sample has 2 million to 3 million clones, with more than 90% found just once. On this clone: Its antigen is not known.

This TCR was sampled from a man aged 18 to 29 in good health. J is TRBJ2-7 and V is TRBV5-1; TRBD1 aligns across 9 bases. The sample taken for sequencing was naive CD4+ T cells sorted from blood. Documented subset: CD45RA+ positively selected. In nucleotides, the CDR3 is TGCGCCAGCAGCTTCCGGGACAGGGTGTCAGAGCAGTACTTC. It translates to CASSFRDRVSEQYF.